The 19 T cell receptor beta chains below were found in one sample sequenced in a study of PD-1 blockade in classical Hodgkin lymphoma (TCRdb year 2020). The time point label corresponds to: cycle 4 day 1 (C4D1), after more than five weeks of nivolumab. Every trial patient had relapsed after autologous stem cell transplantation, and cohorts A, B and C differed in prior brentuximab vedotin exposure. Using a Miltenyi CD4+ T cell isolation kit, CD4+ T cells were purified from thawed PBMCs through magnetic negative selection. Library creation used the immunoSEQ multiplex PCR assay. Drawn from immuneACCESS, this table holds only the in-frame rearrangements with V and J called that TCRdb kept. Clones are partly lost; checked studies trace under half to an unresolved V gene and leave the rest unexplained. In all, the sample holds 9,500 to 13,000 clones, and roughly four fifths of those were seen once. Jointly, the top ten make up more than 2.5% of the sample.

The input for sequencing was CD4+ T cells from blood, taken before the fourth cycle of nivolumab. The receptors come from a human donor with classical Hodgkin lymphoma.

With respect to this clone: The sample has other DNA sequences that encode this CDR3 too. The gene calls are TRBV5-1 and TRBJ2-1, with unresolved D. The CDR3 totals 13 residues. CDR1 SGHRS and CDR2 YFSETQ come from the germline V gene. Trimming cost V 10 bases and J 4 bases, with 15 bases left between them. CDR3 nucleotide sequence: TGCGCCTCCCGGTCGAGTGAGTACAATGAGCAGTTCTTC. Protein: CASRSSEYNEQFF.

This chain connects TRBV6-5 to TRBJ2-3, with D perhaps matching TRBD2 (6 bases). Germline V CDR1 and CDR2: MNHEY, SVGAGI. The CDR3 extends over 15 amino acids. V lost 2 bases and J 0 bases, leaving 9 bases between the germline ends. The CDR3 nucleotides are TGTGCCAGCAGTTACAGGGCGGGGAGCACAGATACGCAGTATTTT. Protein: CASSYRAGSTDTQYF.

The V gene is TRBV5-1, the J gene TRBJ1-3; D is uncertain. Germline V CDR1 and CDR2: SGHRS, YFSETQ. The CDR3 totals 14 residues. V shed 1 base and J shed 0 bases, with 5 bases lying between them. DNA for the CDR3: TGCGCCAGCAGCTTGTCTCTCTCTGGAAACACCATATATTTT. This sequence encodes CASSLSLSGNTIYF.

The V and J genes are TRBV2 and TRBJ1-1; D perhaps matches TRBD1 (5 bases). The CDR3 is made up of 13 amino acids. CDR1 and CDR2 from the germline V gene are SNHLY and FYNNEI. V was cut by 6 bases and J by 0 bases, with 8 bases left in between. The CDR3 DNA follows: TGTGCCAGCAGGGGGGGGGTGAACACTGAAGCTTTCTTT. It codes for CASRGGVNTEAFF.

V usage is TRBV6-1 and J usage is TRBJ1-1, with 9 bases aligning to TRBD1. Germline V gene sequence: CDR1 MNHNS, CDR2 SASEGT. V was clipped by 7 bases and J by 10 bases; unmatched bases: 10. This CDR3 region has 13 residues. The CDR3 sequence is CASMPGQGFSAFF. CDR3 coding DNA: TGTGCCAGCATGCCGGGACAGGGATTTTCAGCTTTCTTT.

J is TRBJ2-7 and V is TRBV18, with TRBD1 identical over 8 bases. From germline, CDR1 is KGHSH and CDR2 LQKENI. This CDR3 contains 13 residues. J lost 5 bases, V lost 6 bases, and 6 bases had no gene match. CDR3 DNA sequence: TGTGCCAGCTCTCCGGGACAGGATAACGAGCAGTACTTC. It translates to CASSPGQDNEQYF.

The table lists this clone with a count of one. The rearrangement joins TRBV7-9 to TRBJ2-5, with TRBD1 matching 8 bases. Germline V gene lookup returns CDR1 SEHNR and CDR2 FQNEAQ (reference sequence). CDR3 length: 15 residues. J lost 5 bases, V lost 5 bases, and 10 bases had no gene match. CDR3 nucleotides: TGTGCCAGCAGCCCAGGACAGGGCTTATGGGAGACCCAGTACTTC. Its protein is CASSPGQGLWETQYF.

The chain links TRBV6-5 to TRBJ2-7, with a weak D call TRBD1 (6 bases). The CDR3 runs 14 residues. Germline CDR1 MNHEY, CDR2 SVGAGI. V was trimmed by 0 bases and J by 7 bases, leaving 13 bases between them. The CDR3 spells CASSYSMQRGEQYF. CDR3 sequence (DNA): TGTGCCAGCAGTTACTCGATGCAGAGGGGGGAGCAGTACTTC.

This chain connects TRBV28 to TRBJ1-2; weak D call: TRBD1 (5 bases). From germline, CDR1 is MDHEN and CDR2 SYDVKM. The CDR3 totals 13 residues. V dropped 1 base and J dropped 4 bases, with 7 bases sitting between them. In DNA form, the CDR3 reads TGTGCCAGCAGTTTATCCGGGACCTATGGCTACACCTTC. Protein product: CASSLSGTYGYTF.

The chain recombines TRBV30 with TRBJ2-1, with TRBD2 as a possible D gene (5 bases). Trimming removed 3 bases from V and 9 bases from J, with 15 bases in between. Germline CDR1 reads GTSNPN; CDR2 reads SVGIG (reference sequence). The length of the CDR3 is 13 residues. CDR3 residues: CAWSNGLAGEQFF. CDR3 in DNA: TGTGCCTGGAGCAACGGGCTAGCTGGTGAGCAGTTCTTC.

As DNA, the CDR3 is TGCGCCAGCACCGATGACCAAGAGACCCAGTACTTC. Translating it yields CASTDDQETQYF. J is TRBJ2-5 and V is TRBV5-1; no clear D gene. The ends were cut back, 6 bases at V and 0 bases at J, with 6 bases in the middle. Per germline, CDR1 SGHRS and CDR2 YFSETQ. This CDR3 has 12 amino acids.

This chain's CDR3 is CASSPGTLQETQYF. DNA for the CDR3: TGTGCCAGCAGCCCCGGGACACTTCAAGAGACCCAGTACTTC. The rearrangement links TRBV6-5 to TRBJ2-5, with D possibly TRBD1 on 6 matching bases. CDR1 and CDR2 (germline): MNHEY, SVGAGI. The V gene lost 6 bases and the J gene lost 2 bases, with 13 bases spanning the gap. This CDR3 is built from 14 residues.

The chain links TRBV4-1 to TRBJ2-3; TRBD2 agrees at 10 bases. The CDR3 consists of 15 residues. Germline V gives CDR1 MGHRA, CDR2 YSYEKL. Trimming cost V 1 base and J 5 bases; bases outside gene matches: 3. In nucleotides, the CDR3 is TGCGCCAGCAGCCAAGTAGCGGGAGGCGGAGATACGCAGTATTTT. It is translated as CASSQVAGGGDTQYF.

This rearrangement joins TRBV6-6 to TRBJ1-2; D remains unclear. The germline V and J ends were trimmed by 7 bases and 6 bases, with 21 bases remaining between them. The CDR3 has 15 residues. The germline V gene has CDR1 MNHNY and CDR2 SVGAGI (reference sequence). CDR3: CASTHPQAGSDGYTF. The CDR3 DNA is TGTGCCAGCACTCATCCCCAGGCGGGGAGTGATGGCTACACCTTC.

This rearrangement joins TRBV13 to TRBJ1-1, with D uncertain. V shed 5 bases and J shed 6 bases, with 13 bases lying between them. Germline V gives CDR1 PRHDT, CDR2 FYEKMQ (reference sequence). The CDR3 is 13 amino acids. The CDR3 nucleotides read TGTGCCAGCAGCGGAGGGTATAGTCCTGAAGCTTTCTTT. Translated, it gives CASSGGYSPEAFF.

V usage is TRBV11-2 and J usage is TRBJ2-7, with D possibly TRBD2 on 5 matching bases. Trimming left V 1 base short and J 7 bases short, with 14 bases between. CDR3 length: 14 residues. CDR1 is SGHAT and CDR2 is FQNNGV in the germline V gene. Written as DNA, the CDR3 is TGTGCCAGCAGCTTAGTCCAGTATTCGGGAGAGCAGTACTTC. Protein sequence: CASSLVQYSGEQYF.

The chain is built from TRBV7-9 and TRBJ2-3, with D tentatively TRBD2 (5 bases). Germline V lookup: CDR1 SEHNR, CDR2 FQNEAQ (reference sequence). The length of the CDR3 is 14 residues. V dropped 6 bases and J dropped 2 bases, with 12 bases sitting between them. The DNA of the CDR3 is TGTGCCAGCAGACTACGGGATTCCACAGATACGCAGTATTTT. Translated: CASRLRDSTDTQYF.

The chain joins TRBV19 to TRBJ1-3; 8 nucleotides line up with TRBD1. Germline lookup yields CDR1 LNHDA and CDR2 SQIVND (reference sequence). Trimming cost V 10 bases and J 1 base; bases outside gene matches: 6. CDR3 length: 14 amino acids. The CDR3 loop is CATKDRVSGNTIYF. The CDR3 nucleotides read TGTGCCACCAAGGACAGGGTTTCTGGAAACACCATATATTTT.

As to this clone: An end of the junction does not agree with germline; a read error may underlie this. This rearrangement joins TRBV19 to TRBJ2-7; 13 bases match TRBD2. There are 13 residues in the CDR3. Germline V lookup: CDR1 LNHDA, CDR2 SQIVND (reference sequence). The CDR3 spells CASSIGLAGAIRF. The CDR3 region has the DNA TGTGCCAGTAGTATCGGACTAGCGGGAGCCATAAGGTTC. Combining the CDR3 with reference TRBV19 and TRBJ2-7 gives the whole variable domain DGGITQSPKYLFRKEGQNVTLSCEQNLNHDAMYWYRQDPGQGLRLIYYSQIVNDFQKGDIAEGYSVSREKKESFPLTVTSAQKNPTAFYLCASSIGLAGAIRFGPGTRLTVT.